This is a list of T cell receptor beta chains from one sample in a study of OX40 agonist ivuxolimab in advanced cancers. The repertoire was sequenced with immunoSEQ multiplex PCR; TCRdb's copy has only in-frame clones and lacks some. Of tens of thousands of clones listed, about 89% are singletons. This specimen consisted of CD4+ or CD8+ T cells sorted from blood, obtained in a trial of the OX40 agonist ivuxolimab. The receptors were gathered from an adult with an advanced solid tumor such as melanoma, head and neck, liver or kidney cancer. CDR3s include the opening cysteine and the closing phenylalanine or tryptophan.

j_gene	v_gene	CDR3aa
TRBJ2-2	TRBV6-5	CASRPQGGYTGELFF
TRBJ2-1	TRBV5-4	CASSLTQFSGNEQFF
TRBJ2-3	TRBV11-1	CASSLSAGGGTDTQYF
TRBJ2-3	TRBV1	CTSSGQTSSSSTDTQYF
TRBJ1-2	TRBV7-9	CASSHRDRSIYGYTF
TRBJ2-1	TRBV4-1	CASSQGTHGGANEQFF
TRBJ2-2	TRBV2	CASKVSTTGGRNTGELFF
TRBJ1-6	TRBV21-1	CASSKGGGLGLDSPLHF
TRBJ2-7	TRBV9	CASSVEQGYEQYF
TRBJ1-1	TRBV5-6	CASSLVWGGTEAFF
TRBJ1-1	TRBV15	CATEGGTEAFF
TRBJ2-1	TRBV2	CASSEIGGESSYNEQFF
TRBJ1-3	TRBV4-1	CASSPRDGSRNTIYF
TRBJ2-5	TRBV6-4	CASSDRTSGWETQYF
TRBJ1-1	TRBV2	CASSESRGHTEAFF
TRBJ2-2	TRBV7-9	CASSSHLAGELFF
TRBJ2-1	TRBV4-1	CASSQEGSTALNEQFF
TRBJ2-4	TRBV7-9	CASSVPGLAGEELNIQYF
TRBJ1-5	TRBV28	CASRWDKNQPQHF
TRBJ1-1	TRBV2	CASSSHSGQANTEAFF
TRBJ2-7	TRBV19	CASSPRPEPYDEQYF
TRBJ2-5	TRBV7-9	CASQGTYQETQYF
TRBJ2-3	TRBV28	CASSLGSSSTDTQYF
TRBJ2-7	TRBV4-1	CASSPVGDKWDYEQYF
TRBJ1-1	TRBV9	CASQPRGGLEDTEAFF
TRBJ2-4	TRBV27	CASSLGQGYDIQYF
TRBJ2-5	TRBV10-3	CAISGPGQRNQETQYF
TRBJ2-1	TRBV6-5	CASGQGGYNEQFF
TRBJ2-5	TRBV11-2	CASSPGPYLETQYF
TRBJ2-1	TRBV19	CASSIWGLAVNNEQFF
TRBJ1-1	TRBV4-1	CASSQVPGGHTEAFF
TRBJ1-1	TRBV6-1	CASSEGWGDTEAFF
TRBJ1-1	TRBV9	CASSAGGGVGTEAFF
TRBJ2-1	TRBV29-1	CSVWGLTGGWLDEQFF
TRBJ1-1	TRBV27	CASSLGAWTGLNTEAFF
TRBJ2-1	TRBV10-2	CASSVSGTSGMHEQFF
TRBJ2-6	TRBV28	CASSPEGLTSGANVLTF
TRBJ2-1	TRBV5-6	CASRSISQASGGTNEQFF
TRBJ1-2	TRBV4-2	CASSQGPRPGQGSYGYTF
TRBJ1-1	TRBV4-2	CASSQVSGLDTEAFF
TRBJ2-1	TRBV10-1	CASSPNPHNEQFF
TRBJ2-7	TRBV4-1	CASSQAKGADYEQYF
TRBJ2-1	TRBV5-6	CASSAGPGQFF
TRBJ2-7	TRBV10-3	CAISESTGTGRFGGSYEQYF
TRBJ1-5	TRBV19	CASSIPVGNQPQHF
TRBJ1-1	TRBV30	CAWSVWKNTEAFF
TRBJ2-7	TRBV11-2	CASSPPARGYEQYF
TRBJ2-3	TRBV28	CASSLWKTGVPDTQYF
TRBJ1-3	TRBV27	CASRPGISGNTIYF
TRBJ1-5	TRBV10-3	CAIRGTGVGQPQHF
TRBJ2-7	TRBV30	CALRLDSYEQYF
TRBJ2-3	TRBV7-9	CASSLGTDTQYF
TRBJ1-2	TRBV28	CASSFNPGGYTF